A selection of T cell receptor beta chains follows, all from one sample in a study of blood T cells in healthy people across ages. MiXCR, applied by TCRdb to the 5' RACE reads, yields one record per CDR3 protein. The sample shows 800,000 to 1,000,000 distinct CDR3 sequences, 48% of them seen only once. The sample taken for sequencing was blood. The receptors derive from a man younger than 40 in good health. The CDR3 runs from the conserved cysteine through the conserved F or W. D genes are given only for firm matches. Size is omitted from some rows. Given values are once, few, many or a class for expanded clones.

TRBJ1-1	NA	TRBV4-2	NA	TGTGCCAGCAGCCAAGATGGTGGGGGGCCGAACACTGAAGCTTTCTTT	CASSQDGGGPNTEAFF
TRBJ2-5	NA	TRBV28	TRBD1	TGTGCCAGCAGTTTCCCCTTCAGGCCGGGACAGGTGGAGGTCCAAGAGACCCAGTACTTC	CASSFPFRPGQVEVQETQYF
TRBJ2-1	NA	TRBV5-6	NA	TGTGCCAGCAGCCGTGAGAGTTACAATGAGCAGTTCTTC	CASSRESYNEQFF
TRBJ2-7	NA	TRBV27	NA	TGTGCCAGCAGTACGCAAACAGGGCCCACTCCCTACGAGCAGTACTTC	CASSTQTGPTPYEQYF
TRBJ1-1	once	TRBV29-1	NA	TGCAGCGTTGGGAGACAGACAAACACTGAAGCTTTCTTT	CSVGRQTNTEAFF
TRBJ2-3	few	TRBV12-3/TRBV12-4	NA	TGTGCCAGCAGTCCACAGTATGGATTCACAGATACGCAGTATTTT	CASSPQYGFTDTQYF
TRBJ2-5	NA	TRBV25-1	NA	TGTGCCAGCAGTCTAGGGATGGAAGAGACCCAGTACTTC	CASSLGMEETQYF
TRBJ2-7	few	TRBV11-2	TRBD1	TGTGCCAGCAGCGCGACCGGGACAGGCAGCTACGAGCAGTACTTC	CASSATGTGSYEQYF
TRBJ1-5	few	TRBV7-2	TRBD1	TGTGCCAGCCGCGGACAGGGAAGACAGCCCCAGCATTTT	CASRGQGRQPQHF
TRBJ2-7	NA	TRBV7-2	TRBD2	TGTGCCAGCAGCTTAGGATGGCGGGGGGCCTACAATGAGCAGTACTTC	CASSLGWRGAYNEQYF
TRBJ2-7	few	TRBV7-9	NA	TGTGCCAGCAGCCCCCGTTCCGCCAACGGGGCTATTATTCAGTACTTC	CASSPRSANGAIIQYF
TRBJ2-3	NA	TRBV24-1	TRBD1	TGTGCCACCAGTGATTCGGACAGGGGCCTTTATGATACGCAGTATTTT	CATSDSDRGLYDTQYF
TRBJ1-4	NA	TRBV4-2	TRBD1	TGTGCCAGCAGCCAAGGACACCGACAGGGGGCGAAGATTGAAAAACTGTTTTTT	CASSQGHRQGAKIEKLFF
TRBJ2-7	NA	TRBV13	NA	TGTGCCAGCAGCTTGAGAGGGAAGGGGTACGAGCAGTACTTC	CASSLRGKGYEQYF
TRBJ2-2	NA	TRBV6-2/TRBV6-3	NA	TGTGCCAGCAGTTACTCGTTAGCGGAGAACACCGGGGAGCTGTTTTTT	CASSYSLAENTGELFF
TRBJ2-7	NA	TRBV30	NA	TGTGCCTGGAGTTCAGGGTCCTACGAGCAGTACTTC	CAWSSGSYEQYF
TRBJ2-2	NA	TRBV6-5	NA	TGTGCCAGCAGTTCCCCGGGCACGGGGCTAGTTTACGGGGAGCTGTTTTTT	CASSSPGTGLVYGELFF
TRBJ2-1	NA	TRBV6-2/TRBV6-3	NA	TGTGCCAGCTCTAATGTCGGCGAGCAGTTCTTC	CASSNVGEQFF
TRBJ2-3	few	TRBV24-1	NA	TGTGCCACGTGTGACAGCAGCGGAGATACGCAGTATTTT	CATCDSSGDTQYF
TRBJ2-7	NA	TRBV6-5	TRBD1	TGTGCCAGCAGTTATCGGGACAGGAGATACGAGCAGTACTTC	CASSYRDRRYEQYF
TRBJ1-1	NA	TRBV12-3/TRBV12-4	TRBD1	TGTGCCACACGGGACAGGGATAACACTGAAGCTTTCTTT	CATRDRDNTEAFF
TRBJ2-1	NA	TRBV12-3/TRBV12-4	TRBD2	TGTGCCAGCAGTCCGCTAGCGGGAGGTGGGGATGAGCAGTTCTTC	CASSPLAGGGDEQFF
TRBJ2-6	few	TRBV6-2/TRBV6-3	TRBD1	TGTGCCAGCAGCCTGGACAGGGAATCCAACGTCCTGACTTTC	CASSLDRESNVLTF
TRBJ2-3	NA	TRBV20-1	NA	TGCAGTGCTGTTCGGGGACCGTTGAGCACAGATACGCAGTATTTT	CSAVRGPLSTDTQYF
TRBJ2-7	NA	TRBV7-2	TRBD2	TGTGCCAGCAGTTTCTTAAAGGCGGGAGTGGCTAAGGACGAGCAGTACTTC	CASSFLKAGVAKDEQYF
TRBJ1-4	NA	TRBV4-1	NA	TGCGCCAGCAGCCAATCCCGGAGTGATGAAAAACTGTTTTTT	CASSQSRSDEKLFF
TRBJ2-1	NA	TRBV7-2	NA	TGTGCCAGCAGACAGGTATCCGGGGATTTCAATGAGCAGTTCTTC	CASRQVSGDFNEQFF
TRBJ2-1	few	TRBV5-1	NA	TGCGCCAGCAGCGGCGGGACAATCAATGAGCAGTTCTTC	CASSGGTINEQFF
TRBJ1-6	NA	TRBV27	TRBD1	TGTGCCAGCAGTTTAGGGGACAGGGTACGGTCACCCCTCCACTTT	CASSLGDRVRSPLHF
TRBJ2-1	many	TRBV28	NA	TGTGCCAGCAGTTTCCGGGACGGCTACAATGAGCAGTTCTTC	CASSFRDGYNEQFF
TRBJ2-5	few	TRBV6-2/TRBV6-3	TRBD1	TGTGCCAGCACAAGGGGGGACAGGGAGTTTGAGACCCAGTACTTC	CASTRGDREFETQYF
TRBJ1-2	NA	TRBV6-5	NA	TGTGCCAGCAGTTACACGGGGCTCGGCAACTGTGGCTACACCTTC	CASSYTGLGNCGYTF
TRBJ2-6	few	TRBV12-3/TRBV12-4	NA	TGTGCCAGCAGTTTATATACCTCCGGGGCCAACGTCCTGACTTTC	CASSLYTSGANVLTF
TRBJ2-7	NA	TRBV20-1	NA	TGCAGTGCTAGGGCCCGCTCCTACGAGCAGTACTTC	CSARARSYEQYF
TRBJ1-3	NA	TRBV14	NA	TGTGCCAGCAGCCAATGGCAGGATGGAAACACCATATATTTT	CASSQWQDGNTIYF
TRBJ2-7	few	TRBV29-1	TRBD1	TGCAGCGTCCATGACAGGGAACGCGAGCAGTACTTC	CSVHDREREQYF
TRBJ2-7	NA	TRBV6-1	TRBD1	TGTGCCAGCAGGGGGACAGGCTCGCCAAGCTCCTACGAGCAGTACTTC	CASRGTGSPSSYEQYF
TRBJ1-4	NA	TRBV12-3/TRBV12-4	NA	TGTGCCAGCAGTTTTGTTGGGGGGGCTAATGAAAAACTGTTTTTT	CASSFVGGANEKLFF
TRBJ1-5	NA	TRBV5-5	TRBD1	TGTGCCAGCAGCTCCTTATTGACAGGGTTCAATCAGCCCCAGCATTTT	CASSSLLTGFNQPQHF
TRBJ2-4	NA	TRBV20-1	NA	TGCAGTGCTTCGCGGCAGCCAAAAAGTATTCAGTACTTC	CSASRQPKSIQYF